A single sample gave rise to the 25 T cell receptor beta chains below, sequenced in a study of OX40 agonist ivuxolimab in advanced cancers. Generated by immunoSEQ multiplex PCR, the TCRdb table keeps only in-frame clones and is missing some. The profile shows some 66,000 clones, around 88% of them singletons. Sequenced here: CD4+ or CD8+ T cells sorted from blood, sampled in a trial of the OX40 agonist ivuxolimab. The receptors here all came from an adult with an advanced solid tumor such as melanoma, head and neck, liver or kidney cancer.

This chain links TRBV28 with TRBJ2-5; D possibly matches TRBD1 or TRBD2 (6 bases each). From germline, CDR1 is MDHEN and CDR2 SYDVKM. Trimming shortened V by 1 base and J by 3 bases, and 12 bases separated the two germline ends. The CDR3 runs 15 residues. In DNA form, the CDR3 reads TGTGCCAGCAGTTTATCGGGGGCGGGGAAAGAGACCCAGTACTTC. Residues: CASSLSGAGKETQYF.

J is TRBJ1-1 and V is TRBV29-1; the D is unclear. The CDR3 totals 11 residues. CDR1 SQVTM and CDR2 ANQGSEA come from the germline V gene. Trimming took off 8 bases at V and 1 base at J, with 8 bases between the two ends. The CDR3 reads CSTAGNTEAFF. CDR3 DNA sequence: TGCAGCACCGCGGGGAACACTGAAGCTTTCTTT. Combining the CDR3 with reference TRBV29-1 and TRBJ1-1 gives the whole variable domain SAVISQKPSRDICQRGTSLTIQCQVDSQVTMMFWYRQQPGQSLTLIATANQGSEATYESGFVIDKFPISRPNLTFSTLTVSNMSPEDSSIYLCSTAGNTEAFFGQGTRLTVV.

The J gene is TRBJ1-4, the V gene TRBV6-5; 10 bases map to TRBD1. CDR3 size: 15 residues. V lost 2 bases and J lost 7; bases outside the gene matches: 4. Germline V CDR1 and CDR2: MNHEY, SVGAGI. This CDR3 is CASSYGGQGSEKLFF. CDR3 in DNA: TGTGCCAGCAGTTACGGGGGACAGGGGAGTGAAAAACTGTTTTTT.

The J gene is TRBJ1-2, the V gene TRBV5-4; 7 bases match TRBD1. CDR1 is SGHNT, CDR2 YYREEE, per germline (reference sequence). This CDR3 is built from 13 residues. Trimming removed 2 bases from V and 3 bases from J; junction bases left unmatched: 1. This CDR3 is CASSFTGDYGYTF. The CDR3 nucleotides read TGTGCCAGCAGCTTTACAGGGGACTATGGCTACACCTTC.

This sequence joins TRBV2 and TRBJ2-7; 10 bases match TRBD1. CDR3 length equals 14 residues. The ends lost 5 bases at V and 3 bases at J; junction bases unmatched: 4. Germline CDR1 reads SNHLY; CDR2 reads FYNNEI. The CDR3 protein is CASSWGQGIYEQYF. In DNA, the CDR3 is TGTGCCAGCAGTTGGGGACAGGGGATCTACGAGCAGTACTTC.

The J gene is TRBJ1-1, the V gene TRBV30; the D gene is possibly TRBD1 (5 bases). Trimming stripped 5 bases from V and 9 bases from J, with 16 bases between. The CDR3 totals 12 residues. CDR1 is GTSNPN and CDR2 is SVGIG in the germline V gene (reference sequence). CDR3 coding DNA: TGTGCCTGGGTAAGACGCGGGACTCAAGCTTTCTTT. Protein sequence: CAWVRRGTQAFF.

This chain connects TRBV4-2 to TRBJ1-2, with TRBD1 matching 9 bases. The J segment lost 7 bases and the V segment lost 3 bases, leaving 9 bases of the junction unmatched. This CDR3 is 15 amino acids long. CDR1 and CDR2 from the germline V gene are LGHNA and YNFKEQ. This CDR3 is CASSQVTGGESGYTF. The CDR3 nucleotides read TGTGCCAGCAGCCAGGTAACAGGGGGCGAGTCTGGCTACACCTTC.

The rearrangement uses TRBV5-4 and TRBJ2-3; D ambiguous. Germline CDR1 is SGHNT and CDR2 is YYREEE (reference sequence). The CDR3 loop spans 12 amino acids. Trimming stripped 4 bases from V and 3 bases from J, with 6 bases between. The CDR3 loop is CASSMGTDTQYF. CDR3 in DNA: TGTGCCAGCAGCATGGGGACAGATACGCAGTATTTT.

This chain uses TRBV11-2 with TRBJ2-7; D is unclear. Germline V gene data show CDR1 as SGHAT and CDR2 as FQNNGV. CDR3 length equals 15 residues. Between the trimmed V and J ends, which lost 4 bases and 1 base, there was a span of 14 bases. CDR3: CASSWLAGRSYEQYF. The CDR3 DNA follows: TGTGCCAGCAGCTGGCTGGCAGGCCGATCCTACGAGCAGTACTTC.

The CDR3 is CASSLLGGVYPEKLFF. The CDR3 DNA reads as TGTGCCAGCAGCTTACTGGGGGGGGTGTATCCTGAAAAACTGTTTTTT. The rearrangement links TRBV7-9 to TRBJ1-4; possibly TRBD1 for D (5 bases). CDR1 is SEHNR, CDR2 FQNEAQ, per germline (reference sequence). With 2 bases removed from V and 7 bases from J, the gap between germline ends came to 17 bases. The CDR3 loop spans 16 amino acids. The full variable domain, rest sourced from reference TRBV7-9 and TRBJ1-4, is DTGVSQNPRHKITKRGQNVTFRCDPISEHNRLYWYRQTLGQGPEFLTYFQNEAQLEKSRLLSDRFSAERPKGSFSTLEIQRTEQGDSAMYLCASSLLGGVYPEKLFFGSGTQLSVL.

In nucleotides, the CDR3 is TGCAGCGTTGATCCTAACACAGATACGCAGTATTTT. It yields the protein CSVDPNTDTQYF. This rearrangement joins TRBV29-1 to TRBJ2-3; no clear D. The CDR3 is made up of 12 amino acids. Germline assignment: CDR1 SQVTM and CDR2 ANQGSEA. Trimming took off 3 bases at V and 2 bases at J, with 6 bases between the two ends.

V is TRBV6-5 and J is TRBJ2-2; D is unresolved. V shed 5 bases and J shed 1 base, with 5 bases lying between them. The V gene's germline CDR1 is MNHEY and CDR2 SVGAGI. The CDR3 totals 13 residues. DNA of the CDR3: TGTGCCAGCAGTGGGGAGAACACCGGGGAGCTGTTTTTT. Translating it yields CASSGENTGELFF.

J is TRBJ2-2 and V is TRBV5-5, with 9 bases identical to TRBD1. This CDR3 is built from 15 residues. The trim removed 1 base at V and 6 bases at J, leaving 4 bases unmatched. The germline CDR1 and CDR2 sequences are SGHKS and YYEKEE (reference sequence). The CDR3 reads CASSLTGGFAGELFF. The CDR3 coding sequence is TGTGCCAGCAGCTTGACAGGGGGCTTCGCCGGGGAGCTGTTTTTT. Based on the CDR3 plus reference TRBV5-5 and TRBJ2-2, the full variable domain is DAGVTQSPTHLIKTRGQQVTLRCSPISGHKSVSWYQQVLGQGPQFIFQYYEKEERGRGNFPDRFSARQFPNYSSELNVNALLLGDSALYLCASSLTGGFAGELFFGEGSRLTVL.

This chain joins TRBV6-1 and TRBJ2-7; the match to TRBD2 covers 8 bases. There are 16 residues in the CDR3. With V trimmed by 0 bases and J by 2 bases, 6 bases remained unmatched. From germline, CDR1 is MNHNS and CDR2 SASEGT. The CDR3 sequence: CASSEALGTRAYEQYF. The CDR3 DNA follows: TGTGCCAGCAGTGAAGCGCTAGGGACTAGGGCCTACGAGCAGTACTTC.

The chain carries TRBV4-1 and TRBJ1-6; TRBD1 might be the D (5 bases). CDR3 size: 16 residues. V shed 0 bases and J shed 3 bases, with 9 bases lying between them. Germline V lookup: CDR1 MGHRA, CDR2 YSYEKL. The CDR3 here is CASSQDLRGYNSPLHF. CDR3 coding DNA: TGCGCCAGCAGCCAAGATCTAAGGGGCTATAATTCACCCCTCCACTTT.

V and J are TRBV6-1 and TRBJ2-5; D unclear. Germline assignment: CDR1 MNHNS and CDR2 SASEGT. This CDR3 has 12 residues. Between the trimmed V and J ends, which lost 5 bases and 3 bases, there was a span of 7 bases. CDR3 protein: CASSMQKETQYF. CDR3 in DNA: TGTGCCAGCAGTATGCAAAAAGAGACCCAGTACTTC.

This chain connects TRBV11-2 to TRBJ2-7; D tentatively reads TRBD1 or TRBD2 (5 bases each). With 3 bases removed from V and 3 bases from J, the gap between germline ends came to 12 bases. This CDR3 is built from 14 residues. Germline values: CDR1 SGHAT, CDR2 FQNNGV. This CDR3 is CASSFSGPFYEQYF. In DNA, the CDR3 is TGTGCCAGCAGCTTTTCGGGGCCTTTCTACGAGCAGTACTTC.

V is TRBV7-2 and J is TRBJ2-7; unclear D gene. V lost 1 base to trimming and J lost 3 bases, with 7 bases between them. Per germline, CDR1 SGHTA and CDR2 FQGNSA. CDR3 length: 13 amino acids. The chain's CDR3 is CASSLGVGYEQYF. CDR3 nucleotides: TGTGCCAGCAGCTTAGGGGTAGGCTACGAGCAGTACTTC.

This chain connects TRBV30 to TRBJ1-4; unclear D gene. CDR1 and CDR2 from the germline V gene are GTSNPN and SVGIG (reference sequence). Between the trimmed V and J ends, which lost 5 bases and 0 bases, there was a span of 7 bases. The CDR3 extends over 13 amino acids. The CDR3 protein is CAWRRATNEKLFF. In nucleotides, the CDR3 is TGTGCCTGGCGACGTGCAACTAATGAAAAACTGTTTTTT.

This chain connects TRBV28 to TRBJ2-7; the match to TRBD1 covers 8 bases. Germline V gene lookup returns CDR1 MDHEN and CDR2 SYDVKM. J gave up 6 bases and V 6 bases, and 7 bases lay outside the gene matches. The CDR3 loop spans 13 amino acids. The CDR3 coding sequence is TGTGCCAGCAGAGCAGGGGGCAAGGGCGAGCAGTACTTC. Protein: CASRAGGKGEQYF.

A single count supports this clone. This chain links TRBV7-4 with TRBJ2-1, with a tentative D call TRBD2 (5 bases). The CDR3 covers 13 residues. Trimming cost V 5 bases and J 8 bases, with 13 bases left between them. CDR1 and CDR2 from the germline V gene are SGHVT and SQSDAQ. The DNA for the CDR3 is TGTGCCAGCAGCAACCTGTGGGGAGATGAGCAGTTCTTC. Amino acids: CASSNLWGDEQFF.

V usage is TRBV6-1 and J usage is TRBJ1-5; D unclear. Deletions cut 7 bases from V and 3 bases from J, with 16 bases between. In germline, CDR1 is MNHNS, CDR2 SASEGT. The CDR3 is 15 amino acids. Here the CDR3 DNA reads TGTGCCAGCAATCCGGGTTCCGCCGCCAATCAGCCCCAGCATTTT. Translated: CASNPGSAANQPQHF.

The CDR3 loop is CASRTTGGSSYEQYF. CDR3 coding DNA: TGTGCCAGCAGAACAACAGGGGGTTCATCCTACGAGCAGTACTTC. The rearrangement joins TRBV6-5 to TRBJ2-7, with 8 bases fitting TRBD1. The CDR3 runs to 15 residues. Looked up from germline, CDR1 is MNHEY and CDR2 is SVGAGI. The V gene end was trimmed by 6 bases and the J gene end by 1 base; junction bases not matched to a gene: 8.

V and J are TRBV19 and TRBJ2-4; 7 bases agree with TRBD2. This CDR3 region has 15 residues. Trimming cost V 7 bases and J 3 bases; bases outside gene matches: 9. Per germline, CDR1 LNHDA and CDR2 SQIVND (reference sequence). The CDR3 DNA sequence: TGTGCCAGTATCGAGCGGGGTAGGGGCAAAAACATTCAGTACTTC. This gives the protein CASIERGRGKNIQYF.

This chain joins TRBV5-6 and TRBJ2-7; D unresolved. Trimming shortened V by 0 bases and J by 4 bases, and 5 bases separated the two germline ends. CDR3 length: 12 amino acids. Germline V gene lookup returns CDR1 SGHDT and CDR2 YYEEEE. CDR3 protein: CASSLVRYEQYF. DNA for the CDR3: TGTGCCAGCAGCTTGGTTAGGTACGAGCAGTACTTC.